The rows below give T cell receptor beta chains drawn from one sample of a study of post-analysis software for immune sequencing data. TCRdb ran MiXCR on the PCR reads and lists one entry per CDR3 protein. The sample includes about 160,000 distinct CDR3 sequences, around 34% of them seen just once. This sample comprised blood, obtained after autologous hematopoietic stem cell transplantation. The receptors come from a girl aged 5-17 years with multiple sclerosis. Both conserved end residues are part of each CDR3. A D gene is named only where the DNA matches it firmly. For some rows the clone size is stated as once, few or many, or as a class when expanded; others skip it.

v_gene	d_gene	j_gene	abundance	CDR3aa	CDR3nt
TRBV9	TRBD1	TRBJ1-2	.	CASSPRDRLSDGYTF	TGTGCCAGCAGCCCTAGGGACAGGTTATCGGACGGCTACACCTTC
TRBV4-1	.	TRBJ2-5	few	CASSPSGGYQETQYF	TGCGCCAGCAGCCCGTCCGGGGGCTACCAAGAGACCCAGTACTTC
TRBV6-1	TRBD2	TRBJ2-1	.	CASRPTSGRAAEQFF	TGTGCCAGCAGACCCACTAGCGGGAGGGCCGCTGAGCAGTTCTTC
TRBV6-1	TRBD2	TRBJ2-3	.	CASSGLAGADTQYF	TGTGCCAGCAGTGGACTAGCGGGAGCAGATACGCAGTATTTT
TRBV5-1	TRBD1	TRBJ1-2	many	CASSSTGTGHFGYTF	TGCGCCAGCAGCTCAACCGGGACAGGGCATTTCGGCTACACCTTC
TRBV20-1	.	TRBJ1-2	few	CSAPDRGRGHGYTF	TGCAGTGCTCCCGACAGAGGCAGGGGACATGGCTACACCTTC
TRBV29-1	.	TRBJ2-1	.	CSVSAGPDNEQFF	TGCAGCGTTAGTGCTGGGCCTGACAATGAGCAGTTCTTC
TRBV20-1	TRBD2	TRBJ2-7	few	CSARGGTSGSHEQYF	TGCAGTGCTAGAGGTGGGACTAGCGGGAGCCACGAGCAGTACTTC
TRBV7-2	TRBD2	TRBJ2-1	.	CASAPLAGLRNEQFF	TGTGCCAGCGCCCCCCTAGCGGGGTTGCGGAATGAGCAGTTCTTC
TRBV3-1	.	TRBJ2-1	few	CASSREGAYNEQFF	TGTGCCAGCAGCAGGGAAGGGGCCTACAATGAGCAGTTCTTC